This T cell receptor beta chain was documented in a study of blood T cell repertoires in COVID-19. Study-level background: Acute and convalescent COVID-19 samples came from the United States, Italy and Spain. From T cells, B-cell-depleted T cells, or PBMCs came the material, which was cDNA or gDNA.

Per the original methods: Cell counts per sample came from amplifying reference gene primers. Data came from immunoSEQ multiplex PCR; TCRdb stores just in-frame clones and leaves some out. That table supplies the V and J calls and clone size; D and trimming were determined from the DNA. The sample has 200,000 or so clones, around 79% seen once. This clonotype originated in a man aged 55 to 70 with active or convalescent COVID-19. Sequenced sample: peripheral blood.

CDR3 sequence (DNA): TGCGCCAGCAGCTTCCAGGGGGCAGACACTGAAGCTTTCTTT. This codes for CASSFQGADTEAFF. The V and J genes are TRBV5-1 and TRBJ1-1, with TRBD1 matching 8 bases. The CDR3 covers 14 residues. From germline, CDR1 is SGHRS and CDR2 YFSETQ. Losses at the gene ends were 2 bases for V and 3 bases for J; bases not matched to a gene: 3.